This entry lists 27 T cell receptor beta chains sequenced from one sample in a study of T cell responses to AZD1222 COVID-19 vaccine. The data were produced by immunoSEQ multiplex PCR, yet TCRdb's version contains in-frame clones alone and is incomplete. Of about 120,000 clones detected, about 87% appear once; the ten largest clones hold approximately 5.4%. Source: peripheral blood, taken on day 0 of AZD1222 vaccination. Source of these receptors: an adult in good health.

In DNA form, the CDR3 reads TGTGCCAGCAGCTCAAGTTCAGTCTACAATGAGCAGTTCTTC. It translates to CASSSSSVYNEQFF. The chain uses TRBV2 and TRBJ2-1; D not resolved. The CDR3 length is 14 residues. V was pared by 6 bases and J by 3 bases, with 12 bases between. Per the germline V gene, CDR1 is SNHLY and CDR2 is FYNNEI.

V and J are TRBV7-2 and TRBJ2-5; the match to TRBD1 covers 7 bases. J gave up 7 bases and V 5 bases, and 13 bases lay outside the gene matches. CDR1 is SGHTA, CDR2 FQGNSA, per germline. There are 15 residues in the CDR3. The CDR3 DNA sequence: TGTGCCAGCAGCCCCGACAGGGCTTTTGGGGTGACCCAGTACTTC. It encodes CASSPDRAFGVTQYF.

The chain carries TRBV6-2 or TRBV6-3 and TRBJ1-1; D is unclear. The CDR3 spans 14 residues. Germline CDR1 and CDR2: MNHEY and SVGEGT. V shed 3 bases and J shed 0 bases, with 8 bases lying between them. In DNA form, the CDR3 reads TGTGCCAGCAGTTATGAATTCATGAACACTGAAGCTTTCTTT. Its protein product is CASSYEFMNTEAFF.

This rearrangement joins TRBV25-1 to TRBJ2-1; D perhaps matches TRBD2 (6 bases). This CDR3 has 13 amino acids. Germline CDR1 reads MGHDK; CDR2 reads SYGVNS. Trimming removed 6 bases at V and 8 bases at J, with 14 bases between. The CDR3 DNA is TGTGCCAGCAGCCGGGACCCGGGGGATGAGCAGTTCTTC. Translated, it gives CASSRDPGDEQFF. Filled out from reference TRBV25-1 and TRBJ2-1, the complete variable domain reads EADIYQTPRYLVIGTGKKITLECSQTMGHDKMYWYQQDPGMELHLIHYSYGVNSTEKGDLSSESTVSRIRTEHFPLTLESARPSHTSQYLCASSRDPGDEQFFGPGTRLTVL.

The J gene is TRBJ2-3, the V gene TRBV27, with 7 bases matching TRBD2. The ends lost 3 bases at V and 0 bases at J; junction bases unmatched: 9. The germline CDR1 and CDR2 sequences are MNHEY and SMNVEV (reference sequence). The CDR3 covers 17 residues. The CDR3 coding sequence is TGTGCCAGCAGTTTTGTGGGTGCGGGGGAGAGCACAGATACGCAGTATTTT. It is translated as CASSFVGAGESTDTQYF.

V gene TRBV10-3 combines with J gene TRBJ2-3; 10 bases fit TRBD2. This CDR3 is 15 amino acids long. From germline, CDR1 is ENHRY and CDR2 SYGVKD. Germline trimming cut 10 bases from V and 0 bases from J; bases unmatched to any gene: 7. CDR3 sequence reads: CASDLAGGSTDTQYF. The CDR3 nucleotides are TGTGCCAGCGATTTAGCGGGGGGAAGCACAGATACGCAGTATTTT.

CDR3 in DNA: TGTGCCAGCAGTTTACCCTCCGCCCTCACAGATACGCAGTATTTT. The encoded protein is CASSLPSALTDTQYF. The V and J genes are TRBV28 and TRBJ2-3; D not resolved. Germline CDR1 reads MDHEN; CDR2 reads SYDVKM. This CDR3 has 15 amino acids. V was clipped by 2 bases and J by 2 bases, with 11 bases between them.

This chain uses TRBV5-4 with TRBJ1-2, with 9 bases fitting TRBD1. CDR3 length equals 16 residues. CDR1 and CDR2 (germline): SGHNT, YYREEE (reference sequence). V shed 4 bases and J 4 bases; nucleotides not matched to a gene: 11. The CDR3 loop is CASSKDRDRASYGYTF. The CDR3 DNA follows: TGTGCCAGCAGCAAAGACCGGGACAGGGCTTCCTATGGCTACACCTTC.

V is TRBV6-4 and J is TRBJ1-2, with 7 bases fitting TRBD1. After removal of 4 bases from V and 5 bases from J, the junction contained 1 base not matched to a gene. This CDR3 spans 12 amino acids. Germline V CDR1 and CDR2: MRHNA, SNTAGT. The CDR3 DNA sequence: TGTGCCAGCAGTGGGACAGGTTATGGCTACACCTTC. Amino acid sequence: CASSGTGYGYTF.

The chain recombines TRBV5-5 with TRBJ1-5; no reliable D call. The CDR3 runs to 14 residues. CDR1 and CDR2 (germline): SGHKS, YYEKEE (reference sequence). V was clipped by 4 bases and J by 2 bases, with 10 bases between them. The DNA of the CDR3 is TGTGCCAGCAGCCTGGACTTAGGCAATCAGCCCCAGCATTTT. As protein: CASSLDLGNQPQHF.

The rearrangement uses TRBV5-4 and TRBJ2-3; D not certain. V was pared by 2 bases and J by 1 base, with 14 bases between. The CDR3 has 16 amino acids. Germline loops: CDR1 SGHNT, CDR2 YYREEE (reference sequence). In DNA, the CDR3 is TGTGCCAGCAGCTTCCCCAGTGTGATCGGCACAGATACGCAGTATTTT. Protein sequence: CASSFPSVIGTDTQYF.

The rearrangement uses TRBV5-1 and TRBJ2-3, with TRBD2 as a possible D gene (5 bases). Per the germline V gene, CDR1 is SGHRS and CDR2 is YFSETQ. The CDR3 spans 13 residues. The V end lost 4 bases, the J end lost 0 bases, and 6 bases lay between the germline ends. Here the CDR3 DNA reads TGCGCCAGCAGCGCGGGTAGCACAGATACGCAGTATTTT. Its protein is CASSAGSTDTQYF.

CDR3 in DNA: TGTGCCAGCAGCCAAGGGGGGGACAGTGGAAAACTGTTTTTT. It yields the protein CASSQGGDSGKLFF. The rearrangement links TRBV3-1 (or the pseudogene TRBV3-2) to TRBJ1-4; 7 bases match TRBD1. V was pared by 1 base and J by 10 bases, with 6 bases of the junction left unmatched. The CDR3 length is 14 residues. The germline V gene has CDR1 LGHDT and CDR2 YNNKEL (reference sequence).

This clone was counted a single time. CDR3 loop: CASSLEARTRTEAFF. CDR3 sequence (DNA): TGTGCCAGCAGCTTAGAGGCCCGGACACGCACTGAAGCTTTCTTT. The V and J genes are TRBV7-2 and TRBJ1-1, with D tentatively TRBD1 (5 bases). Germline lookup yields CDR1 SGHTA and CDR2 FQGNSA. V was trimmed by 1 base and J by 4 bases, leaving 13 bases between them. This CDR3 has 15 amino acids.

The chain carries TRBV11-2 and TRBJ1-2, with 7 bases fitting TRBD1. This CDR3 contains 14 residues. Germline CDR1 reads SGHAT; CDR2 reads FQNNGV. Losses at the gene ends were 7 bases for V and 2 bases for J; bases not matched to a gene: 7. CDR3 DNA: TGTGCCAGCAATCCCCTACAGGGGAACTATGGCTACACCTTC. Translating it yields CASNPLQGNYGYTF.

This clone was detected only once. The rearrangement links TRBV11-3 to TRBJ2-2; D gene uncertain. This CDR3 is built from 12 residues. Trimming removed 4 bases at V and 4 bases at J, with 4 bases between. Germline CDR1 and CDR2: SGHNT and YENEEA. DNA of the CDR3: TGTGCCAGCAGCTCCGCCACCGGGGAGCTGTTTTTT. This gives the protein CASSSATGELFF.

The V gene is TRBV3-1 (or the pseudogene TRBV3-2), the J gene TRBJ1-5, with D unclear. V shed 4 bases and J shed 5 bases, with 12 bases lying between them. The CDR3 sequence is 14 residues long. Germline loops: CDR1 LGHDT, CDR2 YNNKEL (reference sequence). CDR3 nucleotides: TGTGCCAGCAGCCTTAGAGGGAGGGATCAGCCCCAGCATTTT. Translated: CASSLRGRDQPQHF.

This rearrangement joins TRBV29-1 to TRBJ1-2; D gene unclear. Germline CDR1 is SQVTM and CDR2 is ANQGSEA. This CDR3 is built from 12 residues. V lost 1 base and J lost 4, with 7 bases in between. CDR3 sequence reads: CSVEGVRYGYTF. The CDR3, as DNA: TGCAGCGTTGAAGGAGTGCGCTATGGCTACACCTTC. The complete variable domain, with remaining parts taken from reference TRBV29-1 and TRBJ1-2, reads SAVISQKPSRDICQRGTSLTIQCQVDSQVTMMFWYRQQPGQSLTLIATANQGSEATYESGFVIDKFPISRPNLTFSTLTVSNMSPEDSSIYLCSVEGVRYGYTFGSGTRLTVV.

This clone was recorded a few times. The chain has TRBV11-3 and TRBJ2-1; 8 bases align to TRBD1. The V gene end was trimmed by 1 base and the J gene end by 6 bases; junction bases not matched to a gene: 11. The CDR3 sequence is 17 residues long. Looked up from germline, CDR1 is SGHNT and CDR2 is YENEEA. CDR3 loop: CASSLGVGQGFPNEQFF. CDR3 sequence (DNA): TGTGCCAGCAGCTTAGGTGTTGGACAGGGCTTCCCCAATGAGCAGTTCTTC.

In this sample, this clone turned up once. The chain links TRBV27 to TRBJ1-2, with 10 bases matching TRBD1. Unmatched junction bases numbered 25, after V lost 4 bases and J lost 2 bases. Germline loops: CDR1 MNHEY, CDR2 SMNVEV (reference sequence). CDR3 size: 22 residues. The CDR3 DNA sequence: TGTGCCAGCAGTTCATTCGGAGACCTCCGGGACAGGGGACGGGGAGGGAACTATGGCTACACCTTC. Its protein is CASSSFGDLRDRGRGGNYGYTF.

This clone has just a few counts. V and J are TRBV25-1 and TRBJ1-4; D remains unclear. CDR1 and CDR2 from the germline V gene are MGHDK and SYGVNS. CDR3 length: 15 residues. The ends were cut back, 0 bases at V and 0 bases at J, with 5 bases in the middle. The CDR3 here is CASSEYRSTNEKLFF. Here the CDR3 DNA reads TGTGCCAGCAGTGAATACCGTTCAACTAATGAAAAACTGTTTTTT.

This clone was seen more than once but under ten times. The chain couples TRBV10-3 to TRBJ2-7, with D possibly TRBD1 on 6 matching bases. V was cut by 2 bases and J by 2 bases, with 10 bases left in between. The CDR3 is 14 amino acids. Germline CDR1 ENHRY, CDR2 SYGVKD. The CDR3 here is CAISEDRTAYEQYF. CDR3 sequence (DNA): TGTGCCATCAGTGAGGACAGGACAGCCTACGAGCAGTACTTC.

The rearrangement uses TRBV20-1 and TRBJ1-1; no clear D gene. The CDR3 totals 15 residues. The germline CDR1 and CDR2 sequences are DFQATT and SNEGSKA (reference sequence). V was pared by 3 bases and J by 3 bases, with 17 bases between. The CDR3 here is CSASPPPPTDTEAFF. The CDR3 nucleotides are TGCAGTGCTAGTCCCCCTCCCCCAACGGACACTGAAGCTTTCTTT.

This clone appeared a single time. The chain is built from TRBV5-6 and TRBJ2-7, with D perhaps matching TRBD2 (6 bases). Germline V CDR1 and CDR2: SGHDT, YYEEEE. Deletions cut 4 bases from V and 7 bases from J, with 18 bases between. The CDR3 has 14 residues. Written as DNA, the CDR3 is TGTGCCAGCAGCGGTAAATGGGACTCCCAGGAGCAGTACTTC. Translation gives CASSGKWDSQEQYF.

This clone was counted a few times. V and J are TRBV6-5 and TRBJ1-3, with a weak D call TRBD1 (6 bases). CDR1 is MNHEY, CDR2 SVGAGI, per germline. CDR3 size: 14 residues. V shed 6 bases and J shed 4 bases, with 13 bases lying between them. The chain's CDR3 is CASSSRDKGNTIYF. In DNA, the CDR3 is TGTGCCAGCAGCTCCCGGGACAAAGGAAACACCATATATTTT.

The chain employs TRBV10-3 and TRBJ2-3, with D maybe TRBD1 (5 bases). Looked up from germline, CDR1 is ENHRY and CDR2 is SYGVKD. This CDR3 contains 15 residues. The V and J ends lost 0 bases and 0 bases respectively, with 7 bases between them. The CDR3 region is CAISESTASTDTQYF. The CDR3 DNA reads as TGTGCCATCAGTGAGTCGACAGCTAGCACAGATACGCAGTATTTT.

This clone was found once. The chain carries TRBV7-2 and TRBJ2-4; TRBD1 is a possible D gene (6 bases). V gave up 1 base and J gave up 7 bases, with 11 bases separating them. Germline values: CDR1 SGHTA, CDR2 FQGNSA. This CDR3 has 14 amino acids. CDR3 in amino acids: CASSLVAGANIQYF. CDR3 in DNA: TGTGCCAGCAGCTTAGTGGCAGGGGCGAACATTCAGTACTTC.